The T cell receptor beta chain under discussion was sequenced for a study of shared clonotypes between healthy human individuals. The method was immunoSEQ multiplex PCR; TCRdb's version includes in-frame clones alone and lacks a portion of them. This table holds 1 million to 1.3 million clones, about 84% found once. The CDR3 totals 14 residues. Germline V gene lookup returns CDR1 SGHNT and CDR2 YYREEE (reference sequence). V was trimmed by 8 bases and J by 8 bases, leaving 19 bases between them. The J gene is TRBJ2-2, the V gene TRBV5-4; D ambiguous. The sample consisted of memory CD4+ T cells from PBMCs. The subset here: CD45RA-negative fraction. The source of this sequence is a young man in good health. Some clones in this sample may be carry-over from other donors' samples. The CDR3 region has the DNA TGTGCCAGTACCCACCGGCAGAAACCGGGGGAGCTGTTTTTT. Protein: CASTHRQKPGELFF.